This TCR beta chain appears in the sequencing data of a study of T cells in tuberculosis. Study results and caveats: T cells binding CD1B-GMM tetramer weakly possibly escaped the sort.

Thawed, overnight-rested PBMC were stained with GMM-loaded CD1B tetramer, viability dye and anti-CD3, then sorted. C32 glucose monomycolate from Rhodococcus equi was loaded onto the CD1B tetramers. Tetramer-sorted PBMC had been CD14 monocyte-depleted before freezing. About 94,000 tetramer-negative cells were sorted from each donor. No alpha-beta pairing information exists for these sequences. The protocol was immunoSEQ multiplex PCR, while the TCRdb copy is restricted to in-frame clones and leaves out a portion. The repertoire consists of around 50,000 clones, with roughly 86% occurring once and the leading ten covering around a fifth. The sequence was collected from an adult woman with latent tuberculosis. The sample comprised CD1b-GMM tetramer-negative cells sorted from PBMCs.

DNA for the CDR3: TGTGCCAGCAGCTTAGGCCAGATCACTGAAGCTTTCTTT. It yields the protein CASSLGQITEAFF. The chain joins TRBV7-9 to TRBJ1-1; D gene ambiguous. Germline V gene data show CDR1 as SEHNR and CDR2 as FQNEAQ (reference sequence). The CDR3 sequence is 13 residues long. Trimming cost V 1 base and J 4 bases, with 7 bases left between them.